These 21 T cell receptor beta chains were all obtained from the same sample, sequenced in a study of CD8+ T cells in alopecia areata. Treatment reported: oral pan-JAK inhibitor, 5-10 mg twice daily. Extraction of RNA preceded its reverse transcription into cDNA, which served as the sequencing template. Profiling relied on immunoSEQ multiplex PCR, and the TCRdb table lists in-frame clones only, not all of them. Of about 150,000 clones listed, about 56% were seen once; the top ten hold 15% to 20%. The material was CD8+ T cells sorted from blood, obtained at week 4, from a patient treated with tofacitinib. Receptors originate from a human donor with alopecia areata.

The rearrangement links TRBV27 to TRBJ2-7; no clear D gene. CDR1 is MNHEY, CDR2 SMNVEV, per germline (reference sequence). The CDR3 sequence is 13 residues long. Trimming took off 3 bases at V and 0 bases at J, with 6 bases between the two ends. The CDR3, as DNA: TGTGCCAGCAGTTTTTCTCCCTCCTACGAGCAGTACTTC. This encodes CASSFSPSYEQYF.

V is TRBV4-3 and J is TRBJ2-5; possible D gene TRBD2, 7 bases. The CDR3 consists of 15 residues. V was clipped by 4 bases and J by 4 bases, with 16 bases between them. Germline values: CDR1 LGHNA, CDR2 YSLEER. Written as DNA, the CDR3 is TGCGCCAGCAGCCCGCTTCTGGGGGGGCGAGAGACCCAGTACTTC. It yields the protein CASSPLLGGRETQYF.

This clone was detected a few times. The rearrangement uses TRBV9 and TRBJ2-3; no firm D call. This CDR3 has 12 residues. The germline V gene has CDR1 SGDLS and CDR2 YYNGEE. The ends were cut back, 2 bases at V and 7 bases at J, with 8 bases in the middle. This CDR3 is CASSVADNTQYF. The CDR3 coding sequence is TGTGCCAGCAGCGTGGCAGACAATACGCAGTATTTT.

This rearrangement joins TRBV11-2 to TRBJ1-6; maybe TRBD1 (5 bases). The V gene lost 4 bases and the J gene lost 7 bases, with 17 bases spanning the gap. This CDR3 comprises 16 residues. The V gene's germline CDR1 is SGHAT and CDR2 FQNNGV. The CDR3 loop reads CASSSTAGYRNSPLHF. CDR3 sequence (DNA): TGTGCCAGCAGCTCCACAGCGGGTTACAGGAATTCACCCCTCCACTTT.

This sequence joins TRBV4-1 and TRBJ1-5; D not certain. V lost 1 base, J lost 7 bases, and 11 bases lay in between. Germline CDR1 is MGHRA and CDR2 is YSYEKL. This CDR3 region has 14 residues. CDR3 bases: TGCGCCAGCAGCCAAGTTGGGGTATCCCAGCCCCAGCATTTT. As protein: CASSQVGVSQPQHF.

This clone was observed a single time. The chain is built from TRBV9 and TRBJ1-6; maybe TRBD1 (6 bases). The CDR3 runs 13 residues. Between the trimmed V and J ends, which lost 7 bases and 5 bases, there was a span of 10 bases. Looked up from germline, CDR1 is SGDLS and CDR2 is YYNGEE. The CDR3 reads CASGEGDNSPLHF. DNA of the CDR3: TGTGCCAGCGGCGAGGGGGATAATTCACCCCTCCACTTT.

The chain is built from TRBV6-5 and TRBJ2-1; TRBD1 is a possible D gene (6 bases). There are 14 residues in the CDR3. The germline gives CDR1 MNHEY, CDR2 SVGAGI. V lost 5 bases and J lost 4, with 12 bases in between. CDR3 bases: TGTGCCAGCAGTCCCGGGACAACTTACAATGAGCAGTTCTTC. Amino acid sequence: CASSPGTTYNEQFF.

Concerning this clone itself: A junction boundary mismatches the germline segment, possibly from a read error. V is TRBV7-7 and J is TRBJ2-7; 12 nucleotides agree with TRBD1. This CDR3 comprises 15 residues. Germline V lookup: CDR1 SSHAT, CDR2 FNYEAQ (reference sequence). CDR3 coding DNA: TGTGCTAGCAGCCTGGGACAGGGGGCGAAATACGAGCAGTACTTC. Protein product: CASSLGQGAKYEQYF.

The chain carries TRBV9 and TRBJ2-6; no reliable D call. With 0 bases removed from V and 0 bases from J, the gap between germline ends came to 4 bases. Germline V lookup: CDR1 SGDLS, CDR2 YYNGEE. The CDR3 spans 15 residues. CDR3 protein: CASSVAISGANVLTF. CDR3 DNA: TGTGCCAGCAGCGTAGCGATCTCTGGGGCCAACGTCCTGACTTTC.

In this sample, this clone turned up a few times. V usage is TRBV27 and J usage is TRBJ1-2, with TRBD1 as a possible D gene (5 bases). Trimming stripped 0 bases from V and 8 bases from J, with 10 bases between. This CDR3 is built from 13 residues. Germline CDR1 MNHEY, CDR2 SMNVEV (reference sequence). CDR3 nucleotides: TGTGCCAGCAGTTTATCGGGACGCTGGGGCTACACCTTC. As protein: CASSLSGRWGYTF.

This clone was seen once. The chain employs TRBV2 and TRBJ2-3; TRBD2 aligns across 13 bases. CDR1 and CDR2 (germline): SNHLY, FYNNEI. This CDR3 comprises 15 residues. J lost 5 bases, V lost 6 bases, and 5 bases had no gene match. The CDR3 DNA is TGTGCCAGCAGGGAGACTAGCGGGGGGATAGATACGCAGTATTTT. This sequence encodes CASRETSGGIDTQYF.

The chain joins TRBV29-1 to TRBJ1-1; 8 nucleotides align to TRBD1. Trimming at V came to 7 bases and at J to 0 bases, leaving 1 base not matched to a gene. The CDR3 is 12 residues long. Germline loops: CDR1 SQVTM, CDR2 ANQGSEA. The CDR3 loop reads CSGRGLNTEAFF. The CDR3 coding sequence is TGCAGCGGCAGGGGGCTGAACACTGAAGCTTTCTTT.

CDR3: CALDLDTQYF. Written as DNA, the CDR3 is TGTGCCTTGGATTTGGATACGCAGTATTTT. The chain couples TRBV30 to TRBJ2-3, with unresolved D. Germline V gene data show CDR1 as GTSNPN and CDR2 as SVGIG (reference sequence). This CDR3 is built from 10 residues. The V end was cut by 7 bases, the J end by 6 bases, with 8 bases between. The full variable domain, rest sourced from reference TRBV30 and TRBJ2-3, is SQTIHQWPATLVQPVGSPLSLECTVEGTSNPNLYWYRQAAGRGLQLLFYSVGIGQISSEVPQNLSASRPQDRQFILSSKKLLLSDSGFYLCALDLDTQYFGPGTRLTVL.

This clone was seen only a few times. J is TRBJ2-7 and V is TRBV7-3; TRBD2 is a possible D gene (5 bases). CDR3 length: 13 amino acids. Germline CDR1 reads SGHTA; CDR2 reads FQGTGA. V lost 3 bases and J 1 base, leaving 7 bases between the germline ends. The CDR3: CASSLLASYEQYF. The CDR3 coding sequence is TGTGCCAGCAGCTTGCTAGCTTCCTACGAGCAGTACTTC.

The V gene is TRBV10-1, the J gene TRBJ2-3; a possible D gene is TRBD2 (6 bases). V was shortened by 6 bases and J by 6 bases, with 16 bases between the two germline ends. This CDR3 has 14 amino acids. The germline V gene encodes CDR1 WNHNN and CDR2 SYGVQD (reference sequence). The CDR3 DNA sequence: TGCGCCAGCAGCGGGACTCCGAGCGCGGATACGCAGTATTTT. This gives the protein CASSGTPSADTQYF.

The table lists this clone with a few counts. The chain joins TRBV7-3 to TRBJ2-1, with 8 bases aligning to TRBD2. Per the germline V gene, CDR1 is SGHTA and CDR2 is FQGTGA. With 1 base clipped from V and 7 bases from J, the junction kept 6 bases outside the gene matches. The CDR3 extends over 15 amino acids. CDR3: CASSLMAGGRNEQFF. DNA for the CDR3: TGTGCCAGCAGCTTAATGGCGGGGGGCCGTAATGAGCAGTTCTTC.

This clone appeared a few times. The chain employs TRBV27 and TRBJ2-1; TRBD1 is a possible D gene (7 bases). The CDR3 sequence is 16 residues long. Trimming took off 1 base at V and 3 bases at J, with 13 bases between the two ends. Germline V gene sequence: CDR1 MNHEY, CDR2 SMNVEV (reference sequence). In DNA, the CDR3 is TGTGCCAGCAGTTTATGGGCAGGGGGAGGCTACAATGAGCAGTTCTTC. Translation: CASSLWAGGGYNEQFF.

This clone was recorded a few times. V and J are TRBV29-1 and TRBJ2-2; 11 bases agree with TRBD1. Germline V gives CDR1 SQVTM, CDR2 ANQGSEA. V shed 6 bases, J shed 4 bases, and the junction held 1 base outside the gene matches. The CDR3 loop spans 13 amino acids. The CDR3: CSVGTGGTGELFF. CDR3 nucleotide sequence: TGCAGCGTGGGGACAGGGGGCACCGGGGAGCTGTTTTTT.

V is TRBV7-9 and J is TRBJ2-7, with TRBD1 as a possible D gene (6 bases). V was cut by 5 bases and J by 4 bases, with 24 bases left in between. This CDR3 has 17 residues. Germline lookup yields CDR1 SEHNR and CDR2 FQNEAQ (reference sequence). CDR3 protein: CASSASPPQGLPYEQYF. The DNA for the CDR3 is TGTGCCAGCAGCGCAAGTCCCCCACAGGGTCTGCCATACGAGCAGTACTTC.

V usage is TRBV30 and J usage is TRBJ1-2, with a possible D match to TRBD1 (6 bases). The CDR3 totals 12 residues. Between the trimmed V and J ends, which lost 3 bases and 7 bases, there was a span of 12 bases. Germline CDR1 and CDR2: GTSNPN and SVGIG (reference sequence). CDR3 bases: TGTGCCTGGAGGGATCTACAGGGTGGCTACACCTTC. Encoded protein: CAWRDLQGGYTF.

CDR3 sequence: CAWSGPYSNQPQHF. The CDR3 DNA is TGTGCCTGGAGTGGACCGTATAGCAATCAGCCCCAGCATTTT. This chain connects TRBV30 to TRBJ1-5, with D uncertain. Germline CDR1 and CDR2: GTSNPN and SVGIG (reference sequence). Between the trimmed V and J ends, which lost 1 base and 0 bases, there was a span of 7 bases. The CDR3 length is 14 residues.